This passage covers 9 T cell receptor beta chains from one sample sequenced in a study of blood T cell repertoires in COVID-19. Profiled with immunoSEQ multiplex PCR; TCRdb holds only in-frame clones, not every one. The sample lists about 200,000 clones; about four fifths were seen once. The sequenced sample was PBMCs or T cells enriched from blood (not recorded which). These receptors originate from a man aged 35 to 55 who had recovered from COVID-19.

Here the CDR3 reads CASSFPRYRGRNEKLFF. The CDR3 DNA sequence: TGTGCCAGCAGCTTCCCACGTTACAGGGGCCGTAATGAAAAACTGTTTTTT. The genes are TRBV7-8 and TRBJ1-4, with 7 bases that match TRBD1. Germline assignment: CDR1 SGHVS and CDR2 FQNEAQ. The ends lost 3 bases at V and 4 bases at J; junction bases unmatched: 11. This CDR3 spans 17 amino acids.

The rearrangement uses TRBV6-5 and TRBJ1-2, with 7 nucleotides matching TRBD1. The germline CDR1 and CDR2 sequences are MNHEY and SVGAGI. Germline trimming cut 6 bases from V and 3 bases from J; bases unmatched to any gene: 7. The CDR3 extends over 14 amino acids. CDR3 residues: CASRRQGYDYGYTF. The CDR3 coding sequence is TGTGCCAGCAGACGACAGGGATACGACTATGGCTACACCTTC.

The chain recombines TRBV7-2 with TRBJ2-1, with a weak D call TRBD2 (7 bases). The V end was cut by 1 base, the J end by 7 bases, with 17 bases between. The CDR3 covers 16 residues. Per germline, CDR1 SGHTA and CDR2 FQGNSA. CDR3 protein: CASSLVTGGFKNEQFF. The CDR3 DNA follows: TGTGCCAGCAGCTTAGTTACGGGGGGCTTTAAAAATGAGCAGTTCTTC.

This chain connects TRBV11-2 to TRBJ1-2, with D perhaps matching TRBD1 (5 bases). Trimming stripped 1 base from V and 2 bases from J, with 11 bases between. Germline values: CDR1 SGHAT, CDR2 FQNNGV. The length of the CDR3 is 15 residues. In nucleotides, the CDR3 is TGTGCCAGCAGCTTAGGATCGTCAGGGAACTATGGCTACACCTTC. Protein sequence: CASSLGSSGNYGYTF.

The V call is TRBV30, the J call TRBJ2-1; 7 positions match TRBD2. This CDR3 comprises 12 residues. From germline, CDR1 is GTSNPN and CDR2 SVGIG (reference sequence). V lost 3 bases, J lost 9 bases, and 5 bases stayed unmatched. CDR3 protein: CAWRLLAREQFF. CDR3 DNA sequence: TGTGCCTGGAGATTACTAGCGCGTGAGCAGTTCTTC.

The chain recombines TRBV30 with TRBJ1-3; unclear D gene. The germline CDR1 and CDR2 sequences are GTSNPN and SVGIG (reference sequence). Trimming took off 0 bases at V and 1 base at J, with 19 bases between the two ends. There are 18 residues in the CDR3. The CDR3, as DNA: TGTGCCTGGAGTGTACGACTGGTCCAGAGGGCATCTGGAAACACCATATATTTT. Protein sequence: CAWSVRLVQRASGNTIYF.

This chain uses TRBV7-2 with TRBJ1-2; 7 bases fit TRBD1. V was pared by 5 bases and J by 7 bases, with 7 bases of the junction left unmatched. CDR1 is SGHTA and CDR2 is FQGNSA in the germline V gene. The CDR3 totals 13 residues. The CDR3 spells CASSTQQGLGYTF. Here the CDR3 DNA reads TGTGCCAGCAGCACCCAACAGGGGCTTGGCTACACCTTC. Together with reference TRBV7-2 and TRBJ1-2, the CDR3 gives the full variable domain: GAGVSQSPSNKVTEKGKDVELRCDPISGHTALYWYRQSLGQGLEFLIYFQGNSAPDKSGLPSDRFSAERTGGSVSTLTIQRTQQEDSAVYLCASSTQQGLGYTFGSGTRLTVV.

This chain connects TRBV19 to TRBJ2-6; a possible D gene is TRBD2 (6 bases). CDR1 and CDR2 (germline): LNHDA, SQIVND (reference sequence). This CDR3 region has 18 residues. The V gene lost 2 bases and the J gene lost 4 bases, with 18 bases spanning the gap. The CDR3 loop is CASSIQLRGGKGANVLTF. The CDR3 DNA reads as TGTGCCAGTAGTATACAGTTGAGGGGAGGCAAGGGGGCCAACGTCCTGACTTTC.

This clone was counted once. This CDR3 reads CASSLQRVNTDTQYF. In DNA form, the CDR3 reads TGTGCCAGCAGCTTACAGCGGGTGAACACAGATACGCAGTATTTT. V usage is TRBV7-2 and J usage is TRBJ2-3, with a weak D call TRBD2 (6 bases). Germline assignment: CDR1 SGHTA and CDR2 FQGNSA. V lost 2 bases and J 2 bases, leaving 11 bases between the germline ends. The CDR3 runs to 15 residues. Drawing the rest from reference TRBV7-2 and TRBJ2-3, the complete variable domain is GAGVSQSPSNKVTEKGKDVELRCDPISGHTALYWYRQSLGQGLEFLIYFQGNSAPDKSGLPSDRFSAERTGGSVSTLTIQRTQQEDSAVYLCASSLQRVNTDTQYFGPGTRLTVL.